The next 18 T cell receptor beta chains were all read from a single sample in a study of metastatic and nonmetastatic thyroid tumors. TCRdb re-analyzed the PCR reads using MiXCR. The sample includes about 40,000 clones, 16% of them seen just once. Thyroid surgery was performed in patients who had received no treatment beforehand. Sample: blood. These TCRs come from a female donor with papillary thyroid cancer or a benign thyroid nodule (not recorded which). Some clones in this sample may be carry-over from other donors' samples.

This clone occurred many times. The genes are TRBV19 and TRBJ2-2, with 11 bases lining up with TRBD1. The germline CDR1 and CDR2 sequences are LNHDA and SQIVND (reference sequence). V dropped 8 bases and J dropped 5; count of bases not matched to a gene: 4. CDR3 length: 14 residues. CDR3 residues: CASAGTGGTGELFF. The CDR3 bases are TGTGCCAGTGCGGGGACAGGGGGGACCGGGGAGCTGTTTTTT.

This clone appeared many times. A much larger clone sits a single nucleotide away, making a read error possible. V usage is TRBV30 and J usage is TRBJ2-5; D is ambiguous. Germline values: CDR1 GTSNPN, CDR2 SVGIG (reference sequence). The CDR3 length is 12 residues. The CDR3 reads CAWTPYQETPYF. In DNA form, the CDR3 reads TGTGCCTGGACCCCGTACCAAGAGACCCCGTACTTC. The full variable domain, completed using reference TRBV30 and TRBJ2-5, is SQTIHQWPATLVQPVGSPLSLECTVEGTSNPNLYWYRQAAGRGLQLLFYSVGIGQISSEVPQNLSASRPQDRQFILSSKKLLLSDSGFYLCAWTPYQETPYFGPGTRLLVL.

V is TRBV5-1 and J is TRBJ1-2; 8 bases are shared with TRBD1. The V and J ends lost 3 bases and 5 bases, in that order; junction bases with no gene match: 9. Germline V gene data show CDR1 as SGHRS and CDR2 as YFSETQ. The CDR3 sequence is 15 residues long. The CDR3: CASSYTSGGSYGYTF. The DNA for the CDR3 is TGCGCCAGCAGCTATACCTCAGGGGGCTCTTATGGCTACACCTTC.

At least ten counts were recorded for this clone. V gene TRBV5-1 combines with J gene TRBJ2-3; 11 bases map to TRBD2. Unmatched junction bases numbered 9, after V lost 5 bases and J lost 4 bases. CDR1 and CDR2 from the germline V gene are SGHRS and YFSETQ. CDR3 size: 16 residues. The CDR3 sequence is CASRPSLAGGPDTQYF. The CDR3 DNA is TGCGCCAGCAGGCCCTCGCTAGCGGGAGGCCCAGATACGCAGTATTTT.

There are many counts of this clone. V usage is TRBV3-1 and J usage is TRBJ2-1, with 10 bases fitting TRBD2. This CDR3 is 17 amino acids long. CDR1 and CDR2 from the germline V gene are LGHDT and YNNKEL (reference sequence). The ends lost 0 bases at V and 7 bases at J; junction bases unmatched: 9. The CDR3 reads CASSQDSGLAGANEQFF. The DNA of the CDR3 is TGTGCCAGCAGCCAAGATAGCGGGCTAGCGGGGGCTAATGAGCAGTTCTTC.

This clone was observed many times. The gene calls are TRBV6-4 and TRBJ2-3; no clear D gene. This CDR3 has 14 amino acids. Germline CDR1 MRHNA, CDR2 SNTAGT. Trimming pared 0 bases from V and 1 base from J, leaving 5 bases between. CDR3 sequence: CASSDSGGTDTQYF. The CDR3 coding sequence is TGTGCCAGCAGTGACTCAGGCGGCACAGATACGCAGTATTTT.

This clone has at least ten counts. The rearrangement uses TRBV7-9 and TRBJ2-7; 7 bases map to TRBD2. After removal of 4 bases from V and 2 bases from J, the junction contained 8 bases not matched to a gene. The CDR3 totals 15 residues. Germline V lookup: CDR1 SEHNR, CDR2 FQNEAQ (reference sequence). CDR3 sequence: CASSYPGRTPYEQYF. The CDR3 nucleotides are TGTGCCAGCAGCTACCCCGGGAGGACCCCCTACGAGCAGTACTTC.

This clone was seen many times. Germline and junction disagree at one end, which may indicate a read error. V gene TRBV7-7 combines with J gene TRBJ2-1; the D gene is possibly TRBD1 (5 bases). CDR1 is SSHAT, CDR2 FNYEAQ, per germline (reference sequence). The CDR3 spans 16 residues. CDR3 protein: CASSLGAGHPYNEQFF. The CDR3 bases are TGTGCTAGCAGCTTAGGGGCCGGACACCCCTACAATGAGCAGTTCTTC.

This clone has ten or more counts. The chain joins TRBV11-1 to TRBJ1-2; D remains unclear. Germline CDR1 is SGHAT and CDR2 is FQDESV (reference sequence). V lost 1 base and J lost 0, with 15 bases in between. The CDR3 spans 17 residues. The CDR3 region has the DNA TGTGCCAGCAGCTTAGTTCGGCGGATAAGTACTAACTATGGCTACACCTTC. As protein: CASSLVRRISTNYGYTF. Complete variable domain (other parts from reference TRBV11-1 and TRBJ1-2): EAEVAQSPRYKITEKSQAVAFWCDPISGHATLYWYRQILGQGPELLVQFQDESVVDDSQLPKDRFSAERLKGVDSTLKIQPAELGDSAMYLCASSLVRRISTNYGYTFGSGTRLTVV.

The rearrangement joins TRBV12-3 or TRBV12-4 to TRBJ1-2; unclear D gene. This CDR3 is 13 amino acids long. With 1 base removed from V and 7 bases from J, the gap between germline ends came to 10 bases. For the CDR3, the DNA is TGTGCCAGCAGTTTAGACTGGAGTAGTGGCTACACCTTC. This codes for CASSLDWSSGYTF.

This clone was detected many times. The rearrangement links TRBV28 to TRBJ2-1; TRBD2 matches 10 bases. Germline V CDR1 and CDR2: MDHEN, SYDVKM. The CDR3 is 17 amino acids. Losses at the gene ends were 2 bases for V and 5 bases for J; bases not matched to a gene: 9. In DNA, the CDR3 is TGTGCCAGCAGTTTACCCAGCGGGAGGGCCGGGAACAATGAGCAGTTCTTC. Amino acid sequence: CASSLPSGRAGNNEQFF.

This clone has at least ten counts. The chain recombines TRBV2 with TRBJ2-2; 11 bases align to TRBD1. The length of the CDR3 is 19 residues. The J segment lost 5 bases and the V segment lost 4 bases, leaving 15 bases of the junction unmatched. Germline lookup yields CDR1 SNHLY and CDR2 FYNNEI. The CDR3 bases are TGTGCCAGCAGTGCGAGCTTCCGGACAGGGGGCGCATGGACCGGGGAGCTGTTTTTT. Translating gives CASSASFRTGGAWTGELFF. Supplemented by reference TRBV2 and TRBJ2-2, the full variable domain reads EPEVTQTPSHQVTQMGQEVILRCVPISNHLYFYWYRQILGQKVEFLVSFYNNEISEKSEIFDDQFSVERPDGSNFTLKIRSTKLEDSAMYFCASSASFRTGGAWTGELFFGEGSRLTVL.

Regarding this clone: This may stem from a read error, because a much larger clone lies one nucleotide away. The chain has TRBV7-7 and TRBJ2-3, with 10 bases aligning to TRBD2. This CDR3 has 15 amino acids. Germline loops: CDR1 SSHAT, CDR2 FNYEAQ (reference sequence). CDR3 sequence reads: CASSLVAGGPDTQYF. The CDR3 nucleotides read TGTGCTAGCAGCTTAGTAGCGGGGGGCCCAGATACGCAGTATTTT.

The table lists this clone with a few counts. The chain has TRBV27 and TRBJ1-6; tentatively, D is TRBD1 (6 bases). Germline lookup yields CDR1 MNHEY and CDR2 SMNVEV (reference sequence). This CDR3 is built from 16 residues. V was trimmed by 4 bases and J by 10 bases, leaving 20 bases between them. The CDR3 DNA is TGTGCCAGCAGTTCCGTCCTGGGGGGGGCTTGGTCACCCCTCCACTTT. Its protein is CASSSVLGGAWSPLHF.

This clone showed up many times. The V gene is TRBV12-3 or TRBV12-4, the J gene TRBJ2-3, with D hard to call. The V gene lost 4 bases and the J gene lost 4 bases, with 9 bases spanning the gap. The CDR3 is 13 amino acids. Written as DNA, the CDR3 is TGTGCCAGCAGTTCCCCTAGTTCAGATACGCAGTATTTT. This codes for CASSSPSSDTQYF.

This clone was picked up a small number of times. This rearrangement joins TRBV6-1 to TRBJ2-5, with 7 bases aligning to TRBD2. The germline CDR1 and CDR2 sequences are MNHNS and SASEGT. The ends lost 6 bases at V and 5 bases at J; junction bases unmatched: 15. The CDR3 is made up of 16 amino acids. CDR3 amino acids: CASSPRRGLGGETQYF. CDR3 nucleotide sequence: TGTGCCAGCAGCCCGCGTCGTGGTTTGGGGGGGGAGACCCAGTACTTC.

Many counts were recorded for this clone. The chain links TRBV11-2 to TRBJ1-4; 11 nucleotides line up with TRBD1. V lost 3 bases to trimming and J lost 10 bases; unmatched junction nucleotides: 13. The germline V gene has CDR1 SGHAT and CDR2 FQNNGV. This CDR3 is built from 17 residues. The CDR3 DNA reads TGTGCCAGCAGCTTTGATAAGTACCGGACAGGGGGCAGAAAACTGTTTTTT. Protein product: CASSFDKYRTGGRKLFF.

At least ten counts were recorded for this clone. This rearrangement joins TRBV2 to TRBJ2-1; TRBD2 aligns across 12 bases. The CDR3 is 15 residues long. With 6 bases clipped from V and 8 bases from J, the junction kept 8 bases outside the gene matches. Germline assignment: CDR1 SNHLY and CDR2 FYNNEI. The CDR3 here is CASSMTSGSRYEQFF. The CDR3, as DNA: TGTGCCAGCAGCATGACTAGCGGGAGTAGGTATGAGCAGTTCTTC.